Below are 7 T cell receptor beta chains sequenced from a single sample in a study of blood T cell repertoires in COVID-19. Only in-frame clones appear in the TCRdb table, and some are missing; sequencing was by immunoSEQ multiplex PCR. The sample lists fewer than 400,000 clones, under 90% occurring once. The sequenced sample was PBMCs or T cells enriched from blood (not recorded which). Receptors were obtained from a man aged 55 to 70 who had recovered from COVID-19.

The genes are TRBV3-1 (or the pseudogene TRBV3-2) and TRBJ2-7; D call uncertain. CDR1 is LGHDT, CDR2 YNNKEL, per germline (reference sequence). The CDR3 loop spans 15 amino acids. Trimming took off 2 bases at V and 1 base at J, with 12 bases between the two ends. The CDR3 reads CASSQMAEASYEQYF. DNA of the CDR3: TGTGCCAGCAGCCAAATGGCCGAGGCTTCCTACGAGCAGTACTTC.

The J gene is TRBJ2-7, the V gene TRBV5-1, with 8 bases lining up with TRBD2. The CDR3 has 15 residues. Germline assignment: CDR1 SGHRS and CDR2 YFSETQ. With 0 bases clipped from V and 2 bases from J, the junction kept 4 bases outside the gene matches. The CDR3, as DNA: TGCGCCAGCAGCTTGGTGACTAGCGCGGCCTACGAGCAGTACTTC. Amino acids: CASSLVTSAAYEQYF.

The chain carries TRBV5-1 and TRBJ2-3; 9 bases are a match to TRBD1. V was pared by 4 bases and J by 2 bases, with 2 bases of the junction left unmatched. Germline loops: CDR1 SGHRS, CDR2 YFSETQ. This CDR3 has 14 amino acids. CDR3 sequence (DNA): TGCGCCAGCAGCGGGACAGGGACCACAGATACGCAGTATTTT. Its translation: CASSGTGTTDTQYF. Looking up the rest from reference TRBV5-1 and TRBJ2-3 gives the full variable domain: KAGVTQTPRYLIKTRGQQVTLSCSPISGHRSVSWYQQTPGQGLQFLFEYFSETQRNKGNFPGRFSGRQFSNSRSEMNVSTLELGDSALYLCASSGTGTTDTQYFGPGTRLTVL.

The chain carries TRBV18 and TRBJ1-4; maybe TRBD1 (5 bases). This CDR3 has 15 amino acids. CDR1 KGHSH and CDR2 LQKENI come from the germline V gene. V gave up 2 bases and J gave up 7 bases, with 14 bases separating them. This CDR3 is CASSPTSGTGEKLFF. The CDR3, as DNA: TGTGCCAGCTCACCAACATCGGGGACTGGTGAAAAACTGTTTTTT. The full variable domain, in which reference TRBV18 and TRBJ1-4 provide the parts outside the CDR3, is NAGVMQNPRHLVRRRGQEARLRCSPMKGHSHVYWYRQLPEEGLKFMVYLQKENIIDESGMPKERFSAEFPKEGPSILRIQQVVRGDSAAYFCASSPTSGTGEKLFFGSGTQLSVL.

The chain recombines TRBV7-3 with TRBJ1-2, with 7 bases matching TRBD1. Germline trimming cut 2 bases from V and 0 bases from J; bases unmatched to any gene: 3. The CDR3 loop spans 15 amino acids. CDR1 is SGHTA, CDR2 FQGTGA, per germline. The CDR3 nucleotides are TGTGCCAGCAGCTTAGCAGGGGGGACTAACTATGGCTACACCTTC. Translating gives CASSLAGGTNYGYTF.

V is TRBV28 and J is TRBJ1-3; 9 positions match TRBD1. Germline V gives CDR1 MDHEN, CDR2 SYDVKM. Losses at the gene ends were 5 bases for V and 0 bases for J; bases not matched to a gene: 5. CDR3 length equals 16 residues. CDR3 sequence reads: CASSPGTGSSGNTIYF. DNA for the CDR3: TGTGCCAGCAGTCCAGGGACAGGGAGCTCTGGAAACACCATATATTTT.

The J gene is TRBJ1-2, the V gene TRBV5-1, with D possibly being TRBD1 (6 bases). CDR1 is SGHRS and CDR2 is YFSETQ in the germline V gene. Trimming pared 0 bases from V and 6 bases from J, leaving 6 bases between. The CDR3 runs 12 residues. The CDR3 DNA reads as TGCGCCAGCAGCTTGGACAGGGATGGCTACACCTTC. It codes for CASSLDRDGYTF.